The clone carrying this T cell receptor beta chain was observed a handful of times. Antigen specificity is unknown. The data stem from a study of T cells in Graves' hyperthyroidism and ophthalmopathy. Exclusion of a patient resulted from uncontrolled infection, other autoimmune disease, pregnancy or lactation. V lost 5 bases to trimming and J lost 9 bases; unmatched junction nucleotides: 9. In germline, CDR1 is MGHDK, CDR2 SYGVNS. The CDR3 runs to 15 residues. Amplification yielded TCR beta CDR3 regions, with RNA transcripts as the source. Using the HTBI primer set, a first-round RT-PCR was run on the TCR CDR3. Via MiXCR, TCRdb re-called the multiplex PCR reads, giving one row per CDR3 protein. The sample gives hundreds of thousands of distinct CDR3 sequences, 46% of which show up once; about 7.9% is in the top ten. Whole-study results and caveats: Ophthalmopathy was predicted by the model a median of 6.5 months ahead of onset. Researchers report that a 13 V-J model separated ophthalmopathy from stable hyperthyroidism. Most thyroid clonotypes expanded above 0.001 appeared in blood too.

This receptor was obtained from a woman between 18 and 29 years old with Graves' hyperthyroidism. Sequencing used peripheral blood or thyroid tissue (not recorded which). The chain combines TRBV25-1 with TRBJ1-6; TRBD1 matches 8 bases. CDR3 bases: TGTGCCAGCAGTTATAGCAGGGGGCGCGGTTCACCCCTCCACTTT. Residues: CASSYSRGRGSPLHF.